Included here is one TCR beta chain sequence, with context. This entry is derived from a study of cytomegalovirus exposure and HLA in healthy donors. This CDR3 has 13 residues. Germline loops: CDR1 MNHEY, CDR2 SVGAGI. The ends were cut back, 6 bases at V and 7 bases at J, with 15 bases in the middle. The study ran its PCR with 60 Vbeta and 13 Jbeta primers. The table came from immunoSEQ multiplex PCR; TCRdb's copy has only in-frame clones and leaves some out. Reported are about 130,000 clones; the ten largest clones contain roughly 2%. V gene TRBV6-5 combines with J gene TRBJ2-5; no clear D gene. Sequencing used PBMCs. The TCR sequence derives from a woman in her sixties or seventies in good health and CMV-seronegative. The CDR3 DNA reads as TGTGCCAGCAGCCCCCTCAAAGTAGCGACCCAGTACTTC. It encodes CASSPLKVATQYF.